This is a list of T cell receptor beta chains from one sample in a study of cytomegalovirus exposure and HLA in healthy donors. Sequenced by immunoSEQ multiplex PCR; TCRdb stores in-frame clones only, minus some. The sample includes approximately 150,000 clones, over 75% seen only once; the top ten take 0.5% to 0.85%. Input material: PBMCs. These receptors all come from a male donor in good health and CMV-seronegative. The CDR3 runs from the conserved cysteine through the conserved F or W. Fields, in order: clone size, J gene, V gene, D gene, CDR3 protein. The D gene is left open where the match is weak. The size of a clone is reported for some rows only, either as once, few or many, or as a class for expanded clones.

size: NA; J: TRBJ2-7; V: TRBV30; D: TRBD2; CDR3: CAWSVPSGRPYEQYF
size: few; J: TRBJ1-2; V: TRBV19; D: NA; CDR3: CASHKGQLNYGYTF
size: NA; J: TRBJ1-5; V: TRBV5-1; D: NA; CDR3: CASSLAGGDDVPQHF
size: NA; J: TRBJ2-1; V: TRBV6-5; D: NA; CDR3: CASSYLTESYNEQFF
size: NA; J: TRBJ2-5; V: TRBV10-3; D: TRBD2; CDR3: CAISELGGLAGSTPGTQYF
size: few; J: TRBJ1-1; V: TRBV6-1; D: NA; CDR3: CATDSTEAFF
size: once; J: TRBJ2-7; V: TRBV27; D: NA; CDR3: CASSSLSQGYEQYF
size: NA; J: TRBJ2-7; V: TRBV7-9; D: NA; CDR3: CASSLDSRYEQYF
size: NA; J: TRBJ2-3; V: TRBV19; D: NA; CDR3: CASSIGAGRADTQYF
size: few; J: TRBJ1-6; V: TRBV30; D: TRBD1; CDR3: CAGTGVSSPLHF